A selection of T cell receptor beta chains follows, all from one sample in a study of blood T cell repertoires in COVID-19. Sequenced by immunoSEQ multiplex PCR; TCRdb stores in-frame clones only, minus some. Among fewer than 250,000 clones listed, approximately 91% were seen once. Sequencing used peripheral blood. Receptor source: a man in his 60s who had recovered from COVID-19. The CDR3 runs from the conserved cysteine through the conserved F or W. The D gene is left open where the match is weak. Clone size is given for some rows only: seen once, a few or many times, or a class if the clone is expanded.

clone size	D gene	J gene	V gene	CDR3 protein	CDR3 DNA
-	TRBD1	TRBJ1-2	TRBV19	CASSIKGDRANYGYTF	TGTGCCAGTAGTATTAAGGGGGACAGAGCTAACTATGGCTACACCTTC
-	TRBD1	TRBJ1-1	TRBV5-5	CASSRTGGNTEAFF	TGTGCCAGCAGCAGGACAGGGGGGAACACTGAAGCTTTCTTT
-	-	TRBJ2-7	TRBV5-1	CASSQEGQYEQYF	TGCGCCAGCAGCCAGGAGGGGCAGTACGAGCAGTACTTC
-	TRBD2	TRBJ2-1	TRBV5-1	CASTQLAGAAYNEQFF	TGCGCCAGCACCCAACTAGCGGGGGCCGCCTACAATGAGCAGTTCTTC
-	TRBD2	TRBJ2-1	TRBV5-1	CASSLAGLAGGVYNEQFF	TGCGCCAGCAGCTTGGCCGGACTAGCGGGAGGGGTGTACAATGAGCAGTTCTTC
-	TRBD2	TRBJ2-3	TRBV20-1	CSGLAGGTQYF	TGCAGTGGACTAGCGGGAGGCACGCAGTATTTT
once	-	TRBJ2-7	TRBV27	CASSSPPSAIYEQYF	TGTGCCAGCAGCTCCCCCCCGAGCGCCATCTACGAGCAGTACTTC
-	TRBD2	TRBJ2-1	TRBV15	CATRNQLTSGGYNEQFF	TGTGCCACCAGGAACCAACTTACTAGCGGGGGATACAATGAGCAGTTCTTC
-	TRBD2	TRBJ2-1	TRBV11-2	CASGRSGTSFYNEQFF	TGTGCCAGCGGGAGAAGCGGGACTTCTTTCTACAATGAGCAGTTCTTC
-	TRBD1	TRBJ1-2	TRBV5-1	CASSQTGLGGYTF	TGCGCCAGCAGCCAGACAGGGTTGGGTGGCTACACCTTC
-	TRBD2	TRBJ2-2	TRBV20-1	CSASPAGDANTGELFF	TGCAGTGCTAGTCCAGCGGGAGACGCGAACACCGGGGAGCTGTTTTTT
-	TRBD2	TRBJ2-1	TRBV5-1	CASSLRLAGTEQFF	TGCGCCAGCAGCTTGAGGCTAGCGGGGACTGAGCAGTTCTTC
-	-	TRBJ2-2	TRBV9	CASSVAGRANTGELFF	TGTGCCAGCAGCGTAGCTGGGAGAGCGAACACCGGGGAGCTGTTTTTT
-	TRBD1	TRBJ2-1	TRBV20-1	CSASSSLGQSNEQFF	TGCAGTGCTAGTAGTTCCCTGGGACAGTCCAATGAGCAGTTCTTC
-	-	TRBJ2-1	TRBV5-1	CASSLGLARGYDEQFF	TGCGCCAGCAGCTTGGGATTGGCGCGGGGCTACGATGAGCAGTTCTTC
once	-	TRBJ2-1	TRBV19	CASSPRVNEQFF	TGTGCCAGTAGTCCCAGGGTCAATGAGCAGTTCTTC
few	-	TRBJ1-2	TRBV6-5	CASSTEAQGFGGYTF	TGTGCCAGCAGTACAGAAGCCCAGGGGTTCGGTGGCTACACCTTC
-	-	TRBJ1-4	TRBV7-9	CASSLQGFDEKLFF	TGTGCCAGCAGCTTGCAGGGTTTTGACGAAAAACTGTTTTTT
-	TRBD1	TRBJ2-1	TRBV3-1/TRBV3-2	CASSQGRDRQFF	TGTGCCAGCAGCCAGGGCCGGGACAGGCAGTTCTTC
-	-	TRBJ1-6	TRBV6-5	CAITLGAGRNSPLHF	TGTGCCATCACCCTCGGCGCAGGGAGGAATTCACCCCTCCACTTT
-	-	TRBJ1-1	TRBV19	CASSMGGSTEAFF	TGTGCCAGTAGTATGGGGGGTAGCACTGAAGCTTTCTTT
-	TRBD2	TRBJ2-7	TRBV29-1	CSVREGLAEIYEQYF	TGCAGCGTCCGCGAGGGACTAGCGGAGATCTACGAGCAGTACTTC
-	TRBD1	TRBJ1-5	TRBV2	CASSERRGSSGGKDQPQHF	TGTGCCAGCAGTGAGAGGAGAGGGTCATCAGGGGGTAAGGATCAGCCCCAGCATTTT
-	TRBD1	TRBJ1-1	TRBV7-9	CASSRRQGMNTEAFF	TGTGCCAGCAGCCGCCGACAGGGAATGAACACTGAAGCTTTCTTT
-	TRBD1	TRBJ2-7	TRBV10-2	CASSELRTGTPNEQYF	TGCGCCAGCAGTGAGCTGCGGACAGGGACTCCAAACGAGCAGTACTTC
-	-	TRBJ2-4	TRBV18	CASSLLLENIQYF	TGTGCCAGCTCACTCCTTCTAGAGAACATTCAGTACTTC
-	TRBD1	TRBJ2-5	TRBV2	CASSEFLGGQGKTQYF	TGTGCCAGCAGTGAATTCCTAGGCGGACAGGGCAAGACCCAGTACTTC
-	-	TRBJ1-1	TRBV19	CASSLNTGNTEAFF	TGTGCCAGTAGTTTAAATACAGGTAACACTGAAGCTTTCTTT
once	-	TRBJ2-1	TRBV7-3	CASSLDSSQQFF	TGTGCCAGCAGCTTAGACTCTTCTCAACAGTTCTTC
-	-	TRBJ1-2	TRBV27	CASSLSRRRGYTF	TGTGCCAGCAGTTTATCCCGCCGGAGGGGCTACACCTTC
-	TRBD2	TRBJ2-3	TRBV19	CASQLAGGPDTQYF	TGTGCCAGCCAACTAGCGGGAGGGCCAGATACGCAGTATTTT
-	-	TRBJ1-4	TRBV4-1	CASSPEGVIKEKLFF	TGCGCCAGCAGTCCCGAGGGGGTTATCAAAGAAAAACTGTTTTTT
-	-	TRBJ1-1	TRBV7-9	CASSLGGGTEAFF	TGTGCCAGCAGCTTAGGGGGGGGCACTGAAGCTTTCTTT
-	-	TRBJ1-2	TRBV19	CASSISHPGRGYTF	TGTGCCAGTAGTATCAGTCACCCGGGTCGCGGCTACACCTTC
once	-	TRBJ1-5	TRBV18	CASSHRQDNQPQHF	TGTGCCAGCTCACACAGACAGGACAATCAGCCCCAGCATTTT